This T cell receptor beta chain was captured in a study of identical twins. Each CDR3 protein gets one entry after TCRdb re-called the 5' RACE reads with MiXCR. The repertoire holds more than 1.5 million distinct CDR3 sequences, with about 32% as singletons. CDR3 length: 16 residues. Germline V gene lookup returns CDR1 SGHAT and CDR2 FQNNGV. V lost 4 bases, J lost 1 base, and 17 bases lay in between. The V call is TRBV11-2, the J call TRBJ2-7; TRBD1 is a possible D gene (6 bases). The TCR originated in a newborn girl in good health. The sample comprised cord blood. The CDR3 spells CASSSIRGRGSYEQYF. The CDR3 DNA follows: TGTGCCAGCAGCTCAATCAGGGGCAGGGGATCCTACGAGCAGTACTTC.